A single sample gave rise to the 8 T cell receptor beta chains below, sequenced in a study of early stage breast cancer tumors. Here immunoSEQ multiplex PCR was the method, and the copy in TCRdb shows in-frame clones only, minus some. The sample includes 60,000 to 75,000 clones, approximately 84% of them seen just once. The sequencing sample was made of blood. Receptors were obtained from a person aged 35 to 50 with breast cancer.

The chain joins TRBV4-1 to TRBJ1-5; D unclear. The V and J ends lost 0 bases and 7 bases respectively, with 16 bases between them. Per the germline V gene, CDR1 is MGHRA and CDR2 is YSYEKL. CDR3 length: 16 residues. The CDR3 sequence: CASSQDRTGSWQPQHF. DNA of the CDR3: TGCGCCAGCAGCCAAGATAGGACCGGATCGTGGCAGCCCCAGCATTTT.

CDR3 in amino acids: CASSEESGRGAGYTF. The CDR3 coding sequence is TGTGCCAGCAGTGAAGAGTCGGGACGGGGCGCTGGCTACACCTTC. V usage is TRBV6-1 and J usage is TRBJ1-2, with a possible D match to TRBD1 (5 bases). With 1 base removed from V and 7 bases from J, the gap between germline ends came to 16 bases. The germline gives CDR1 MNHNS, CDR2 SASEGT. The CDR3 has 15 residues.

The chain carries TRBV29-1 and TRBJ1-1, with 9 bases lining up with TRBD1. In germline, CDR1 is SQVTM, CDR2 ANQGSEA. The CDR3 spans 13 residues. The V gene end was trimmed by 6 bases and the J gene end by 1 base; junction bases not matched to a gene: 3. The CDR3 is CSVRDRANTEAFF. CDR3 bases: TGCAGCGTAAGGGACAGGGCGAACACTGAAGCTTTCTTT. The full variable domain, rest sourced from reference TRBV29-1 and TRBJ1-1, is SAVISQKPSRDICQRGTSLTIQCQVDSQVTMMFWYRQQPGQSLTLIATANQGSEATYESGFVIDKFPISRPNLTFSTLTVSNMSPEDSSIYLCSVRDRANTEAFFGQGTRLTVV.

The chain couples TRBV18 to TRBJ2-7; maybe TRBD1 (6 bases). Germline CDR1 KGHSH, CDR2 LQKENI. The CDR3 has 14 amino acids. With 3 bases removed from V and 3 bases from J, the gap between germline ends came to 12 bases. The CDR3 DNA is TGTGCCAGCTCACCCGCAGGGGAAGGCTACGAGCAGTACTTC. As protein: CASSPAGEGYEQYF.

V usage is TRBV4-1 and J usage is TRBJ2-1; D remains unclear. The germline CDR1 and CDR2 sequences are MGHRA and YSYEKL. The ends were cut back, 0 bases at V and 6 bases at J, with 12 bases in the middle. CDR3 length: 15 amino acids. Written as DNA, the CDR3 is TGCGCCAGCAGCCAAGAGTTACACCCCTCCAATGAGCAGTTCTTC. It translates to CASSQELHPSNEQFF.

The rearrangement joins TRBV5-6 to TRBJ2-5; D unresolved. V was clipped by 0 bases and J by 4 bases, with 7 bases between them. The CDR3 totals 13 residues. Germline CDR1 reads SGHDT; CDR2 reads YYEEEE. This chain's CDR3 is CASSLAILETQYF. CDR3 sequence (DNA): TGTGCCAGCAGCTTGGCGATACTAGAGACCCAGTACTTC.

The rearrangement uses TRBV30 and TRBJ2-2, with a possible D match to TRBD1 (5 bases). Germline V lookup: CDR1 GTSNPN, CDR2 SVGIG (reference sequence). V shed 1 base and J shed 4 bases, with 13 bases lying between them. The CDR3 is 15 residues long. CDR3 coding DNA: TGTGCCTGGAGTGACCCCCGACAGCTCACCGGGGAGCTGTTTTTT. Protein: CAWSDPRQLTGELFF.

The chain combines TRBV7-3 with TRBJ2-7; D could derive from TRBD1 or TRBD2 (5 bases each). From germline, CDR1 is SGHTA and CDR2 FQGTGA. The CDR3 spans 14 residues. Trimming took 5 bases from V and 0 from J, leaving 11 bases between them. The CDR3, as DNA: TGTGCCAGCAGCCCGGGACCTAACTCCTACGAGCAGTACTTC. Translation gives CASSPGPNSYEQYF.